Below, 21 T cell receptor beta chains from the same sample are listed, as sequenced in a study of shared clonotypes between healthy human individuals. Measured with immunoSEQ multiplex PCR; TCRdb has only the in-frame clones, and not every one. The repertoire holds approximately 2.1 million clones, with over 90% as singletons. Sequencing was carried out using naive CD4+ T cells from PBMCs. Subset here: CD45RA+ positively selected. The source is a man aged 18 to 35 in good health. Some clones in this sample may be carry-over from other donors' samples.

V usage is TRBV19 and J usage is TRBJ1-5, with a weak D call TRBD1 (5 bases). The CDR3 totals 13 residues. The V gene's germline CDR1 is LNHDA and CDR2 SQIVND (reference sequence). V dropped 6 bases and J dropped 2 bases, with 8 bases sitting between them. The CDR3 loop reads CASSWDGNQPQHF. The DNA of the CDR3 is TGTGCCAGTAGCTGGGACGGCAATCAGCCCCAGCATTTT.

This clone appeared a single time. The chain combines TRBV6-1 with TRBJ2-7; D is perhaps TRBD1 or TRBD2 (6 bases each). Germline V gene data show CDR1 as MNHNS and CDR2 as SASEGT. Trimming cost V 7 bases and J 1 base, with 17 bases left between them. The CDR3 sequence is 15 residues long. The CDR3 loop is CASNGGGLGSYEQYF. In nucleotides, the CDR3 is TGTGCCAGCAATGGAGGGGGACTTGGGTCCTACGAGCAGTACTTC.

V and J are TRBV27 and TRBJ2-2, with D possibly matching TRBD2 (6 bases). Trimming removed 6 bases at V and 5 bases at J, with 19 bases between. CDR1 is MNHEY, CDR2 SMNVEV, per germline (reference sequence). The CDR3 is made up of 16 amino acids. The CDR3 protein is CASSDGGRMGTGELFF. Written as DNA, the CDR3 is TGTGCCAGCAGCGATGGAGGGCGAATGGGGACCGGGGAGCTGTTTTTT.

The chain joins TRBV7-9 to TRBJ1-5, with D tentatively TRBD1 (5 bases). The CDR3 sequence is 15 residues long. Germline values: CDR1 SEHNR, CDR2 FQNEAQ (reference sequence). Trimming removed 2 bases from V and 5 bases from J, with 13 bases in between. CDR3 amino acids: CASSLIGGADQPQHF. The CDR3 region has the DNA TGTGCCAGCAGCTTAATTGGGGGTGCCGATCAGCCCCAGCATTTT.

V gene TRBV5-1 combines with J gene TRBJ2-5; D unclear. This CDR3 has 12 amino acids. Germline CDR1 reads SGHRS; CDR2 reads YFSETQ. V dropped 3 bases and J dropped 7 bases, with 10 bases sitting between them. The DNA of the CDR3 is TGCGCCAGCAGCTGGAGCAAAGGGACCCAGTACTTC. As protein: CASSWSKGTQYF.

This clone was picked up one time. The rearrangement uses TRBV29-1 and TRBJ2-3; D is perhaps TRBD2 (5 bases). Germline loops: CDR1 SQVTM, CDR2 ANQGSEA. This CDR3 region has 11 residues. Trimming cost V 8 bases and J 3 bases, with 9 bases left between them. The CDR3 nucleotides are TGCAGCCTCAGGAGGACAGATACGCAGTATTTT. Protein: CSLRRTDTQYF.

This rearrangement joins TRBV27 to TRBJ2-7; 9 nucleotides match TRBD1. Per germline, CDR1 MNHEY and CDR2 SMNVEV (reference sequence). With 5 bases clipped from V and 3 bases from J, the junction kept 8 bases outside the gene matches. The CDR3 loop spans 15 amino acids. CDR3 in DNA: TGTGCCAGCAGTGTATTACCGGGACAGGGCTACGAGCAGTACTTC. Translated: CASSVLPGQGYEQYF.

The chain carries TRBV28 and TRBJ2-1; 14 bases match TRBD2. V lost 6 bases to trimming and J lost 6 bases; unmatched junction nucleotides: 7. This CDR3 spans 16 amino acids. Looked up from germline, CDR1 is MDHEN and CDR2 is SYDVKM. CDR3 protein: CASRVKGLAGVNEQFF. Here the CDR3 DNA reads TGTGCCAGCAGAGTAAAGGGACTAGCGGGAGTCAATGAGCAGTTCTTC.

The V call is TRBV29-1, the J call TRBJ1-1, with D maybe TRBD1 (6 bases). Germline assignment: CDR1 SQVTM and CDR2 ANQGSEA. V shed 6 bases and J shed 4 bases, with 18 bases lying between them. The CDR3 has 14 residues. As DNA, the CDR3 is TGCAGCGTCGGGCGGGGGACCAGGGGCACTGAAGCTTTCTTT. Protein product: CSVGRGTRGTEAFF.

This sequence joins TRBV6-1 and TRBJ2-5; D is uncertain. Trimming cost V 2 bases and J 2 bases, with 12 bases left between them. CDR1 is MNHNS and CDR2 is SASEGT in the germline V gene. The CDR3 sequence is 15 residues long. The CDR3 region is CASSEIAMGQETQYF. The CDR3, as DNA: TGTGCCAGCAGTGAAATAGCCATGGGACAAGAGACCCAGTACTTC.

A single count supports this clone. Other DNA sequences from this sample encode an identical CDR3 as well. The chain links TRBV28 to TRBJ2-7; maybe TRBD1 (5 bases). Trimming shortened V by 2 bases and J by 0 bases, and 5 bases separated the two germline ends. The length of the CDR3 is 13 residues. Germline V gene lookup returns CDR1 MDHEN and CDR2 SYDVKM. CDR3 nucleotides: TGTGCCAGCAGTTTAGACAGCTCCTACGAGCAGTACTTC. It yields the protein CASSLDSSYEQYF.

The J gene is TRBJ2-4, the V gene TRBV19; D unresolved. Germline V gene data show CDR1 as LNHDA and CDR2 as SQIVND (reference sequence). This CDR3 has 16 residues. V gave up 7 bases and J gave up 0 bases, with 16 bases separating them. The CDR3, as DNA: TGTGCCAGTAAACCCACGACCGGTTTAGCCAAAAACATTCAGTACTTC. Encoded protein: CASKPTTGLAKNIQYF.

Concerning this clone: In the same sample, other DNA sequences code for this CDR3. In DNA, the CDR3 is TGCGCCAGCAGCTTCAGCGGGAGTCCCTACGAGCAGTACTTC. Protein product: CASSFSGSPYEQYF. This chain connects TRBV5-1 to TRBJ2-7, with 8 bases that match TRBD2. Unmatched junction bases numbered 3, after V lost 2 bases and J lost 2 bases. Looked up from germline, CDR1 is SGHRS and CDR2 is YFSETQ. This CDR3 region has 14 residues.

This rearrangement joins TRBV5-1 to TRBJ1-1; 8 nucleotides agree with TRBD1. The CDR3 sequence is 15 residues long. With V trimmed by 0 bases and J by 7 bases, 8 bases remained unmatched. The germline V gene encodes CDR1 SGHRS and CDR2 YFSETQ. CDR3 in amino acids: CASSLAGTGAVEAFF. The CDR3 DNA follows: TGCGCCAGCAGCTTGGCCGGGACAGGCGCTGTTGAAGCTTTCTTT.

V is TRBV4-1 and J is TRBJ2-5; TRBD2 agrees at 7 bases. The CDR3 runs 17 residues. The germline CDR1 and CDR2 sequences are MGHRA and YSYEKL. The V segment lost 0 bases and the J segment 3 bases; nucleotides outside the gene matches: 10. The CDR3 sequence is CASSQDPGGGRKETQYF. In DNA form, the CDR3 reads TGCGCCAGCAGCCAAGACCCGGGGGGAGGTCGGAAAGAGACCCAGTACTTC.

The rearrangement uses TRBV2 and TRBJ2-3; D could derive from TRBD1 or TRBD2 (5 bases each). The ends were cut back, 1 base at V and 7 bases at J, with 18 bases in the middle. CDR3 size: 16 residues. The germline gives CDR1 SNHLY, CDR2 FYNNEI. CDR3 loop: CASSEGGASGANTQYF. For the CDR3, the DNA is TGTGCCAGCAGTGAAGGAGGGGCTAGTGGGGCAAATACGCAGTATTTT.

In regard to this clone: The identical CDR3 is also encoded by other nucleotide sequences in the sample. J is TRBJ1-2 and V is TRBV28; D is unresolved. Trimming left V 3 bases short and J 2 bases short, with 4 bases between. The CDR3 has 12 residues. Germline V gene sequence: CDR1 MDHEN, CDR2 SYDVKM. CDR3: CASSFQNYGYTF. The CDR3 DNA sequence: TGTGCCAGCAGTTTCCAGAACTATGGCTACACCTTC.

This chain joins TRBV7-9 and TRBJ2-1; 9 nucleotides line up with TRBD2. The trim removed 2 bases at V and 9 bases at J, leaving 14 bases unmatched. The CDR3 has 17 amino acids. From germline, CDR1 is SEHNR and CDR2 FQNEAQ (reference sequence). CDR3 sequence: CASSLPRGIAGAIEQFF. In DNA form, the CDR3 reads TGTGCCAGCAGCTTACCCCGGGGCATAGCGGGAGCGATTGAGCAGTTCTTC.

This rearrangement joins TRBV6-1 to TRBJ2-7; D is uncertain. CDR1 MNHNS and CDR2 SASEGT come from the germline V gene. V dropped 5 bases and J dropped 5 bases, with 16 bases sitting between them. This CDR3 has 14 amino acids. The CDR3 protein is CASSPPSGQHEQYF. The CDR3 DNA sequence: TGTGCCAGCAGTCCCCCCTCAGGTCAACACGAGCAGTACTTC.

This clone was seen more than once but under ten times. The V call is TRBV2, the J call TRBJ1-1, with TRBD1 as a possible D gene (5 bases). Germline V lookup: CDR1 SNHLY, CDR2 FYNNEI. The CDR3 is made up of 12 amino acids. V lost 11 bases and J 5 bases, leaving 15 bases between the germline ends. The CDR3 DNA sequence: TGTGCCGATGGCGGGACGAGGACTGAAGCTTTCTTT. Its translation: CADGGTRTEAFF.

The chain recombines TRBV5-5 with TRBJ1-4; D not resolved. The length of the CDR3 is 16 residues. Germline V CDR1 and CDR2: SGHKS, YYEKEE (reference sequence). With 3 bases removed from V and 3 bases from J, the gap between germline ends came to 15 bases. As DNA, the CDR3 is TGTGCCAGCAGCTCCCCTACAGTGAGGGCTAATGAAAAACTGTTTTTT. Translating gives CASSSPTVRANEKLFF.